This T cell receptor (beta chain) was obtained from a study of blood T cell repertoires in COVID-19. CDR1 PRHDT and CDR2 FYEKMQ come from the germline V gene (reference sequence). This CDR3 is built from 15 residues. V shed 0 bases and J 2 bases; nucleotides not matched to a gene: 2. Authors' analysis steps: Estimates of nucleated cell counts were drawn from the amplification of reference gene primers. Data came from immunoSEQ multiplex PCR; TCRdb stores just in-frame clones and leaves some out. V and J calls and clone size are given by that table; D and trimming were obtained from the DNA. The sample consists of some 290,000 clones, 85% to 90% of them appearing once.

What was sequenced was peripheral blood. The TCR comes from a woman in her 30s with COVID-19, enrolled during active disease. V is TRBV13 and J is TRBJ2-7, with TRBD2 matching 9 bases. The CDR3 region is CASSLGLAGTYEQYF. CDR3 nucleotide sequence: TGTGCCAGCAGCTTAGGGCTAGCGGGGACCTACGAGCAGTACTTC.